Listed here are 27 T cell receptor beta chains from one sample, sequenced in a study of T-cell memory formation after mild COVID-19. TCRdb reanalysed the 5' RACE reads using MiXCR and keeps one entry per CDR3 protein. The data contain 300,000 to 350,000 distinct CDR3 sequences, roughly a fifth of them singletons. What was sequenced was PBMCs or a T cell subset sorted from them (not recorded which). The source of these receptors is a man younger than 30 who had mild COVID-19 (a few samples of this study predate the infection). Cell type and time point are not known.

A single count supports this clonotype. The chain combines TRBV4-3 with TRBJ2-4; D is ambiguous. Between the trimmed V and J ends, which lost 0 bases and 0 bases, there was a span of 12 bases. Germline V gene sequence: CDR1 LGHNA, CDR2 YSLEER. The CDR3 totals 17 residues. This CDR3 is CASSQDFVYLAKNIQYF. In DNA, the CDR3 is TGCGCCAGCAGCCAAGATTTTGTCTATCTAGCCAAAAACATTCAGTACTTC.

This clonotype was detected only a few times. Here the CDR3 DNA reads TGCGCCAGCAGCCAAGGTGGCAGGGCTGAAGCTTTCTTT. It translates to CASSQGGRAEAFF. This chain links TRBV4-3 with TRBJ1-1; D is possibly TRBD1 (5 bases). Germline V gene sequence: CDR1 LGHNA, CDR2 YSLEER. The CDR3 consists of 13 residues. Trimming shortened V by 1 base and J by 6 bases, and 9 bases separated the two germline ends.

This chain links TRBV5-1 with TRBJ2-1; 16 bases align to TRBD2. V was clipped by 2 bases and J by 8 bases; unmatched bases: 1. The germline CDR1 and CDR2 sequences are SGHRS and YFSETQ. This CDR3 comprises 15 residues. The CDR3 protein is CASSFGTSGGDEQFF. The CDR3 nucleotides are TGCGCCAGCAGCTTCGGGACTAGCGGGGGGGATGAGCAGTTCTTC.

The chain employs TRBV4-2 and TRBJ2-5, with D perhaps given as TRBD1 or TRBD2 (5 bases each). The CDR3 length is 16 residues. The ends were cut back, 0 bases at V and 5 bases at J, with 16 bases in the middle. Germline loops: CDR1 LGHNA, CDR2 YNFKEQ. CDR3 loop: CASSQERGTGEETQYF. CDR3 sequence (DNA): TGTGCCAGCAGCCAAGAAAGGGGCACCGGGGAGGAGACCCAGTACTTC.

The chain uses TRBV20-1 and TRBJ1-2, with a possible D match to TRBD1 (5 bases). CDR1 and CDR2 (germline): DFQATT, SNEGSKA (reference sequence). V gave up 5 bases and J gave up 4 bases, with 14 bases separating them. This CDR3 comprises 13 residues. The CDR3 DNA follows: TGCAGTGCTTACTCGGGACGTCTCTATGGCTACACCTTC. It is translated as CSAYSGRLYGYTF.

In the case of this clonotype: One junction end does not reproduce the germline sequence, and a read error may be involved. This chain links TRBV9 with TRBJ2-5; D uncertain. The CDR3 runs 12 residues. CDR1 and CDR2 (germline): SGDLS, YYNGEE. For the CDR3, the DNA is TGTGCCAGCGGTCCGAATCAAGGGACCCAGTACTTC. Its translation: CASGPNQGTQYF.

This clonotype showed up just a few times. This sequence joins TRBV20-1 and TRBJ1-1, with D maybe TRBD1 (6 bases). The CDR3 is made up of 15 amino acids. CDR1 and CDR2 (germline): DFQATT, SNEGSKA (reference sequence). V was pared by 5 bases and J by 0 bases, with 16 bases between. CDR3 region: CSAPRFGQMNTEAFF. The CDR3 region has the DNA TGCAGTGCTCCTCGGTTCGGACAGATGAACACTGAAGCTTTCTTT.

The chain joins TRBV20-1 to TRBJ2-1; 10 bases map to TRBD2. V shed 5 bases, J shed 3 bases, and the junction held 4 bases outside the gene matches. Germline V lookup: CDR1 DFQATT, CDR2 SNEGSKA (reference sequence). CDR3 length: 14 residues. This CDR3 is CSADRTSGYNEQFF. CDR3 bases: TGCAGTGCTGACCGGACTAGCGGCTACAATGAGCAGTTCTTC.

The J gene is TRBJ1-1, the V gene TRBV5-1; D is ambiguous. The CDR3 covers 15 residues. Germline assignment: CDR1 SGHRS and CDR2 YFSETQ. V was clipped by 4 bases and J by 1 base, with 14 bases between them. As DNA, the CDR3 is TGCGCCAGCAGCGCGCTATCCGGGTCGAACACTGAAGCTTTCTTT. Its translation: CASSALSGSNTEAFF.

This chain links TRBV18 with TRBJ2-3, with D hard to call. V was pared by 0 bases and J by 4 bases, with 5 bases between. Per the germline V gene, CDR1 is KGHSH and CDR2 is LQKENI. The CDR3 sequence is 13 residues long. CDR3 DNA: TGTGCCAGCTCACCACCGTCGCCAGATACGCAGTATTTT. This encodes CASSPPSPDTQYF.

This clonotype was seen more than once but under ten times. The chain carries TRBV14 and TRBJ2-5, with TRBD2 matching 10 bases. Germline loops: CDR1 SGHDN, CDR2 FVKESK. V dropped 4 bases and J dropped 5; count of bases not matched to a gene: 4. This CDR3 is built from 14 residues. CDR3 sequence (DNA): TGTGCCAGCAGCCCGGGACTAGCGACGGAGACCCAGTACTTC. Its translation: CASSPGLATETQYF. The whole variable domain, filled in from reference TRBV14 and TRBJ2-5, reads EAGVTQFPSHSVIEKGQTVTLRCDPISGHDNLYWYRRVMGKEIKFLLHFVKESKQDESGMPNNRFLAERTGGTYSTLKVQPAELEDSGVYFCASSPGLATETQYFGPGTRLLVL.

This clonotype was detected a few times. CDR3 sequence: CASRHGLADSGDTQYF. CDR3 DNA: TGTGCCAGCAGACACGGACTAGCGGATTCGGGAGATACGCAGTATTTT. The chain is built from TRBV7-3 and TRBJ2-3, with 10 bases matching TRBD2. J was trimmed by 5 bases and V by 6 bases; bases with no gene match: 11. This CDR3 has 16 amino acids. Germline V gives CDR1 SGHTA, CDR2 FQGTGA.

This clonotype was seen at least ten times. CDR3 sequence reads: CASSLSVETQYF. Written as DNA, the CDR3 is TGTGCCAGCAGTTTATCGGTAGAGACCCAGTACTTC. V gene TRBV12-3 or TRBV12-4 combines with J gene TRBJ2-5; no clear D gene. Between the trimmed V and J ends, which lost 2 bases and 4 bases, there was a span of 5 bases. This CDR3 comprises 12 residues.

In its sample, this clonotype was seen a few times. The rearrangement joins TRBV7-6 to TRBJ2-3; 12 bases agree with TRBD2. The CDR3 is 16 amino acids. V trimming: 2 bases; J trimming: 4 bases; junction bases outside the gene matches: 4. Per germline, CDR1 SGHVS and CDR2 FNYEAQ. CDR3 in DNA: TGTGCCAGCAGCTTACTAGCGGGGGGGCAAGCAGATACGCAGTATTTT. Translated: CASSLLAGGQADTQYF.

The chain links TRBV7-2 to TRBJ2-3; 9 bases align to TRBD2. The germline V gene encodes CDR1 SGHTA and CDR2 FQGNSA. This CDR3 has 15 residues. After removal of 8 bases from V and 4 bases from J, the junction contained 10 bases not matched to a gene. The CDR3: CASASAGGPSDTQYF. In nucleotides, the CDR3 is TGTGCCAGCGCGTCCGCGGGGGGGCCGTCAGATACGCAGTATTTT.

This clonotype came up many times. The chain employs TRBV12-3 or TRBV12-4 and TRBJ2-3, with 9 bases aligning to TRBD1. V shed 6 bases and J 4 bases; nucleotides not matched to a gene: 8. CDR3 length: 15 residues. The CDR3 region is CASRTGTGQADTQYF. CDR3 nucleotides: TGTGCCAGCAGGACCGGGACAGGGCAGGCAGATACGCAGTATTTT.

This clonotype was seen many times. The rearrangement joins TRBV2 to TRBJ2-3; D ambiguous. This CDR3 comprises 13 residues. Germline V gives CDR1 SNHLY, CDR2 FYNNEI. Deletions cut 10 bases from V and 2 bases from J, with 13 bases between. CDR3 coding DNA: TGTGCCACCTCAGAGCCCTTCACAGATACGCAGTATTTT. It encodes CATSEPFTDTQYF.

This clonotype was seen only a few times. The genes are TRBV5-1 and TRBJ2-3; 8 nucleotides agree with TRBD1. CDR3 size: 16 residues. Germline values: CDR1 SGHRS, CDR2 YFSETQ. The V segment lost 0 bases and the J segment 6 bases; nucleotides outside the gene matches: 9. The CDR3 DNA sequence: TGCGCCAGCAGCTTGGCCCGGACAGGGATAGGGGATACGCAGTATTTT. This codes for CASSLARTGIGDTQYF.

V usage is TRBV20-1 and J usage is TRBJ2-7, with D perhaps being TRBD1 or TRBD2 (5 bases each). The CDR3 runs 12 residues. V lost 1 base and J lost 7, with 11 bases in between. Germline V gene lookup returns CDR1 DFQATT and CDR2 SNEGSKA (reference sequence). The DNA for the CDR3 is TGCAGTGCTAGAGCAGGGAGCTTGGAGCAGTACGTC. Translating it yields CSARAGSLEQYV.

V usage is TRBV30 and J usage is TRBJ1-3; a weak D match, TRBD1 (6 bases). CDR1 GTSNPN and CDR2 SVGIG come from the germline V gene (reference sequence). V lost 3 bases to trimming and J lost 4 bases, with 10 bases between them. CDR3 length equals 13 residues. CDR3 bases: TGTGCCTGGAGAGTGGGGGCGGGAAACACCATATATTTT. It translates to CAWRVGAGNTIYF.

The J gene is TRBJ1-1, the V gene TRBV9; D may be TRBD1 (5 bases). The CDR3 extends over 13 amino acids. With 0 bases removed from V and 6 bases from J, the gap between germline ends came to 9 bases. Germline CDR1 SGDLS, CDR2 YYNGEE. The CDR3 bases are TGTGCCAGCAGCGTAGGAGGAGGGGCTGAAGCTTTCTTT. Translated, it gives CASSVGGGAEAFF.

This chain joins TRBV9 and TRBJ1-1; maybe TRBD1 (5 bases). V was shortened by 4 bases and J by 2 bases, with 27 bases between the two germline ends. CDR3 length equals 19 residues. Per the germline V gene, CDR1 is SGDLS and CDR2 is YYNGEE. The CDR3 here is CASSRNLGGEVKGNTEAFF. The CDR3 nucleotides read TGTGCCAGCAGCCGCAACCTAGGAGGGGAGGTCAAGGGAAACACTGAAGCTTTCTTT.

This clonotype came up a few times. The chain links TRBV6-2 or TRBV6-3 to TRBJ2-7; maybe TRBD1 (6 bases). The CDR3 has 16 amino acids. The ends were cut back, 5 bases at V and 0 bases at J, with 17 bases in the middle. CDR1 and CDR2 from the germline V gene are MNHEY and SVGEGT. The CDR3 DNA reads TGTGCCAGCAGTCCCCCCAGGGGATCCCTCTCCTACGAGCAGTACGTC. Encoded protein: CASSPPRGSLSYEQYV.

A single count supports this clonotype. This sequence joins TRBV12-3 or TRBV12-4 and TRBJ1-1; D gene ambiguous. The CDR3 has 10 amino acids. V lost 6 bases, J lost 10 bases, and 9 bases lay in between. The DNA of the CDR3 is TGTGCCAGCAGACCTACCAGAGCTTTCTTT. Amino acids: CASRPTRAFF.

This clonotype was detected many times. The rearrangement links TRBV4-1 to TRBJ1-1; D is perhaps TRBD1 (5 bases). Germline lookup yields CDR1 MGHRA and CDR2 YSYEKL. The CDR3 consists of 14 residues. V lost 4 bases and J lost 1, with 10 bases in between. CDR3: CASSPRGSNTEAFF. The CDR3 nucleotides read TGCGCCAGCAGCCCACGGGGCTCGAACACTGAAGCTTTCTTT.

This clonotype was observed many times. The CDR3 nucleotides read TGTGCCAGCAGCTTAGCCAGTGGCCTAAACCAGCCCCAGCATTTT. It yields the protein CASSLASGLNQPQHF. V usage is TRBV7-6 and J usage is TRBJ1-5; D is undetermined. Germline V gene data show CDR1 as SGHVS and CDR2 as FNYEAQ. The CDR3 has 15 residues. Trimming pared 0 bases from V and 7 bases from J, leaving 13 bases between.

V is TRBV2 and J is TRBJ2-3; 12 bases align to TRBD2. The V segment lost 6 bases and the J segment 2 bases; nucleotides outside the gene matches: 3. The germline V gene has CDR1 SNHLY and CDR2 FYNNEI. The CDR3 length is 15 residues. The chain's CDR3 is CASSRLAGDTDTQYF. The DNA of the CDR3 is TGTGCCAGCAGCCGACTAGCGGGGGACACAGATACGCAGTATTTT.